The 8 T cell receptor beta chains presented below share a single source sample, sequenced in a study of cytotoxic CD8 clonotypes in ibrutinib-treated CLL. The protocol was immunoSEQ multiplex PCR, while the TCRdb copy is restricted to in-frame clones and leaves out a portion. The sample records some 70,000 clones, about nine tenths being singletons. Here the sequenced sample was PBMCs, taken after 12 months of ibrutinib treatment. These receptors originate from a human donor with chronic lymphocytic leukemia.

This sequence joins TRBV14 and TRBJ2-7; TRBD1 agrees at 8 bases. This CDR3 is built from 16 residues. Germline V lookup: CDR1 SGHDN, CDR2 FVKESK. After removal of 0 bases from V and 7 bases from J, the junction contained 11 bases not matched to a gene. The CDR3 nucleotides are TGTGCCAGCAGCCAAGATAAGGGAGACAGGGGTATGGAGCAGTACTTC. As protein: CASSQDKGDRGMEQYF.

V and J are TRBV19 and TRBJ1-1; possibly TRBD1 for D (5 bases). The ends were cut back, 6 bases at V and 5 bases at J, with 16 bases in the middle. The CDR3 consists of 14 residues. Germline CDR1 is LNHDA and CDR2 is SQIVND (reference sequence). The CDR3 region is CASSALGGKTEAFF. CDR3 in DNA: TGTGCCAGTAGCGCCCTCGGGGGAAAGACTGAAGCTTTCTTT.

This chain's CDR3 is CASSQETELLAEQFF. The CDR3 nucleotides are TGTGCCAGCAGCCAAGAAACGGAGCTCCTCGCTGAGCAGTTCTTC. The chain employs TRBV4-2 and TRBJ2-1, with D unresolved. The V end was cut by 0 bases, the J end by 9 bases, with 15 bases between. The length of the CDR3 is 15 residues. Germline CDR1 is LGHNA and CDR2 is YNFKEQ.

This chain links TRBV7-2 with TRBJ1-1; D not resolved. The V end lost 5 bases, the J end lost 4 bases, and 17 bases lay between the germline ends. CDR3 length: 15 amino acids. Per the germline V gene, CDR1 is SGHTA and CDR2 is FQGNSA. DNA for the CDR3: TGTGCCAGCAGCATGGTCTTAGAGCCCGGCACTGAAGCTTTCTTT. Translated: CASSMVLEPGTEAFF. Using reference TRBV7-2 and TRBJ1-1 for the parts outside the CDR3, the full variable domain is GAGVSQSPSNKVTEKGKDVELRCDPISGHTALYWYRQSLGQGLEFLIYFQGNSAPDKSGLPSDRFSAERTGGSVSTLTIQRTQQEDSAVYLCASSMVLEPGTEAFFGQGTRLTVV.

This clone was observed a handful of times. Here the CDR3 DNA reads TGTGCCAGTAGTGATGGGGCTACTGGAAACACCATATATTTT. Translated, it gives CASSDGATGNTIYF. The rearrangement links TRBV19 to TRBJ1-3; a weak D match, TRBD1 (5 bases). Germline V gene sequence: CDR1 LNHDA, CDR2 SQIVND (reference sequence). Trimming cost V 5 bases and J 2 bases, with 10 bases left between them. This CDR3 is built from 14 residues.

V usage is TRBV6-5 and J usage is TRBJ1-1; no clear D. The CDR3 is 12 residues long. Germline-derived CDR1 and CDR2 are MNHEY and SVGAGI. Between the trimmed V and J ends, which lost 6 bases and 5 bases, there was a span of 10 bases. CDR3 loop: CASRLGWTEAFF. CDR3 DNA: TGTGCCAGCAGGCTCGGTTGGACTGAAGCTTTCTTT.

This clone was recorded only once. The CDR3 sequence: CASTPADTGELFF. CDR3 nucleotides: TGTGCCAGCACCCCGGCGGACACCGGGGAGCTGTTTTTT. The chain couples TRBV9 to TRBJ2-2; no clear D. Germline CDR1 SGDLS, CDR2 YYNGEE. Between the trimmed V and J ends, which lost 6 bases and 3 bases, there was a span of 9 bases. CDR3 size: 13 residues.

The chain is built from TRBV19 and TRBJ2-3; TRBD2 aligns across 11 bases. J lost 4 bases, V lost 10 bases, and 10 bases had no gene match. In germline, CDR1 is LNHDA, CDR2 SQIVND (reference sequence). CDR3 length: 15 residues. This CDR3 reads CATRAGTSGADTQYF. The CDR3 bases are TGTGCCACCAGGGCCGGGACTAGCGGCGCAGATACGCAGTATTTT.